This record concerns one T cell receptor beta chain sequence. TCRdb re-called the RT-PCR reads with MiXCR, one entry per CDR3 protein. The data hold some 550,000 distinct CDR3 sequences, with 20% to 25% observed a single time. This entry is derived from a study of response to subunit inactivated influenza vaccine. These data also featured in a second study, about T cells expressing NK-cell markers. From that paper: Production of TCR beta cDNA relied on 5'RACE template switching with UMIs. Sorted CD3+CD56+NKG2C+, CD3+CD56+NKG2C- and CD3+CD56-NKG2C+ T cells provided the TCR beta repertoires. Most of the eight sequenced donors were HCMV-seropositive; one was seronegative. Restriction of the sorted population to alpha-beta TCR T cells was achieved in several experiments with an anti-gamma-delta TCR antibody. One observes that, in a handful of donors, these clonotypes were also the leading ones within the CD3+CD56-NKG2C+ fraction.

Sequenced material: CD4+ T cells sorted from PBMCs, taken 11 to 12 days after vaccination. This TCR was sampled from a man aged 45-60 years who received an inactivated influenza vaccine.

DNA for the CDR3: TGTGCCACCAGTGATTTCCGCGCGTTCAACACCGGGGAGCTGTTTTTT. It is translated as CATSDFRAFNTGELFF. The rearrangement uses TRBV24-1 and TRBJ2-2; D not resolved. V lost 1 base to trimming and J lost 2 bases, with 10 bases between them. Germline CDR1 and CDR2: KGHDR and SFDVKD. The CDR3 covers 16 residues.